This T cell receptor (beta chain) was identified in a study of OX40 agonist ivuxolimab in advanced cancers. Across the whole study: Ivuxolimab is an agonistic anti-OX40 (CD134) antibody, and patients were treated with it. Dose-escalation patients' cancers were hepatocellular carcinoma, melanoma, renal cell or head and neck cancer.

Deletions cut 5 bases from V and 4 bases from J, with 6 bases between. CDR1 and CDR2 (germline): SGHTA, FQGNSA. The CDR3 length is 12 residues. The protocol was immunoSEQ multiplex PCR, while the TCRdb copy is restricted to in-frame clones and leaves out a portion. There are around 150,000 clones in the sample; roughly 94% occur only once, and 0.31% lies in the top ten. The rearrangement links TRBV7-2 to TRBJ1-5, with D unclear. Sequencing used CD4+ or CD8+ T cells sorted from blood, obtained in a trial of the OX40 agonist ivuxolimab. The TCR comes from an adult with an advanced solid tumor such as melanoma, head and neck, liver or kidney cancer. CDR3 bases: TGTGCCAGCAGCCCGGCGAATCAGCCCCAGCATTTT. This sequence encodes CASSPANQPQHF.